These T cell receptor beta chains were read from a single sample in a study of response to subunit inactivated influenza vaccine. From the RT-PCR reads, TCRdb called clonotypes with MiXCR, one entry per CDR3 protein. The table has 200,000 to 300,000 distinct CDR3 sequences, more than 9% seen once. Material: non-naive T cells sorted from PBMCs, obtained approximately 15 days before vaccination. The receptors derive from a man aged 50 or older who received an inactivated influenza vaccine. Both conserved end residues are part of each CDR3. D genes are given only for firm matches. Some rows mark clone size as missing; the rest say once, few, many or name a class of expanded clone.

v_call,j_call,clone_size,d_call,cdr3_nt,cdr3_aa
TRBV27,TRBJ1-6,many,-,TGTGCCACCAGAGGTTTTCTCAGGGGACCTAATTCACCCCTCCACTTT,CATRGFLRGPNSPLHF
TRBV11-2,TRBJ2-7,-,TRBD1,TGTGCCAGCAGCTTATCGTCAGGGGGCGTATACGAGCAGTACTTC,CASSLSSGGVYEQYF
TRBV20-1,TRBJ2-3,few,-,TGCAGTGCCTCCGGGGGAGGGGGCGTCGCAGATACGCAGTATTTT,CSASGGGGVADTQYF
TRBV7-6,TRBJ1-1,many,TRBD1,TGTGCCAGCAGCTCGCAGGGGGTCGGCACTGAAGCTTTCTTT,CASSSQGVGTEAFF
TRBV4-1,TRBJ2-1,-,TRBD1,TGCGCCAGCAGCCAAGATCGGACAGGGGGTAACTACAATGAGCAGTTCTTC,CASSQDRTGGNYNEQFF
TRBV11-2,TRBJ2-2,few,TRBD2,TGTGCCAGCAGACCCAGCCTAGCGGGGGGGCCGAGGACCGGGGAGCTGTTTTTT,CASRPSLAGGPRTGELFF
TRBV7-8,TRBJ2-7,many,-,TGTGCCAGCAGCCGAGCTACGGGGTTATGGGAGCAGTACTTC,CASSRATGLWEQYF
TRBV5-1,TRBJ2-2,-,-,TGCGCCAGCAGCTCAAGGACAGCCACCGGGGAGCTGTTTTTT,CASSSRTATGELFF
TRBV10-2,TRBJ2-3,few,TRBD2,TGCGCCAGCAGTGGACTAGCGGGAGACGATGTTAACACAGATACGCAGTATTTT,CASSGLAGDDVNTDTQYF
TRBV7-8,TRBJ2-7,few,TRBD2,TGTGCCAGCAGCTCAGGTGTCGCTAGCGGGAGGTACGAGCAGTACTTC,CASSSGVASGRYEQYF
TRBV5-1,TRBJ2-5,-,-,TGCGCCAGCAGGGAAACAGCGGGTCACCAAGAGACCCAGTACTTC,CASRETAGHQETQYF
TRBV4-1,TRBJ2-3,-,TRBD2,TGCGCCAGCAGCCAAGCAAAGGCTAGCGGGACCTCAGGGAAGGGGCTTATCACAGATACGCAGTATTTT,CASSQAKASGTSGKGLITDTQYF
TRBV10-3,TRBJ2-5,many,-,TGTGCCATCAGTGAAGATCTTGGGCAGATGCAAGAGACCCAGTACTTC,CAISEDLGQMQETQYF
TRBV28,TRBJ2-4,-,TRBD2,TGTGCCAGCAGTCCAAAGACTAGCGGGAGGCGGAACATTCAGTACTTC,CASSPKTSGRRNIQYF
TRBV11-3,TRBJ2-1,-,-,TGTGCCAGCAGCTTACACGAGGGTGAGCAGTTCTTC,CASSLHEGEQFF
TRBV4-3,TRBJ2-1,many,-,TGCGCCAGCAGCCAAGCCACGGGGGGCCTGTACAATGAGCAGTTCTTC,CASSQATGGLYNEQFF
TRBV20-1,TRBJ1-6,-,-,TGCAGTGCTAGAGATGAGGGCGACTCACCCCTCCACTTT,CSARDEGDSPLHF
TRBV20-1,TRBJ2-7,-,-,TGCAGTGCGCTAGACCCAGCGGGTTCCTCCTACGAGCAGTACTTC,CSALDPAGSSYEQYF
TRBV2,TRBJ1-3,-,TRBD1,TGTGCCAGCAGGCAGACAGGGTACTCTGGAAACACCATATATTTT,CASRQTGYSGNTIYF
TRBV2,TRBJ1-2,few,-,TGTGCCAGCAGTGAAGGAGGGTTGGGTGGCTACACCTTC,CASSEGGLGGYTF
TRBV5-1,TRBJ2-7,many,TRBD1,TGCGCCAGCAGCTGGGGTCACCGGGACAGCTACGAGCAGTACTTC,CASSWGHRDSYEQYF
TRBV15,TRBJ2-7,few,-,TGTGCCACCAGCAGAGATGGTAGGGGAACAGCTTCCTACGAGCAGTACTTC,CATSRDGRGTASYEQYF
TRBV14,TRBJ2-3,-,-,TGTGCCAGCAGCCAAGCTTGGGGGAGGAACAGAGATACGCAGTATTTT,CASSQAWGRNRDTQYF
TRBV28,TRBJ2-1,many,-,TGTGCCAGCAGTTTATCCGGCTCCTCTAATGAGCAGTTCTTC,CASSLSGSSNEQFF
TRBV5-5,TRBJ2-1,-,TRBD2,TGTGCCAGCAGCCCGGGGGGACTAGCGGAAACCACCTCGGAGTTCTTC,CASSPGGLAETTSEFF
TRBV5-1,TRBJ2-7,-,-,TGCGCCAGCAGCTTGGGAAACAGTGGCAGGGACAAGGGGTACGAGCAGTACTTC,CASSLGNSGRDKGYEQYF
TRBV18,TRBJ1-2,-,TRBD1,TGTGCCAGCTCACCGCGGACAGGGGGATGGGATGGCTACACCTTC,CASSPRTGGWDGYTF
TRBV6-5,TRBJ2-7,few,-,TGTGCCAGCAGGGGGGAAAACTACGAGCAGTACTTC,CASRGENYEQYF
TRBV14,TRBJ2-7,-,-,TGTGCCAGCAGCCAAGCCAACAACTACGAGCAGTACTTC,CASSQANNYEQYF
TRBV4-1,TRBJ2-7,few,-,TGCGCCAGCAGCCAACTCGCCTTCAGCTCCTACGAGCAGTACTTC,CASSQLAFSSYEQYF
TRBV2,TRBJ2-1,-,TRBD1,TGTGCCAGCAGAACAGGGGGCAGGAATGAGCAGTTCTTC,CASRTGGRNEQFF
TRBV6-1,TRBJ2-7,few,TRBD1,TGTGCCAGCAGCGAGGGATCCGGGACAGTGGGGTTCGGGGACGAGCAGTACTTC,CASSEGSGTVGFGDEQYF
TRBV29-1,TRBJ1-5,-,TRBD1,TGCAGCGTAGCCTCCGGGACAGGGCACAATCAGCCCCAGCATTTT,CSVASGTGHNQPQHF
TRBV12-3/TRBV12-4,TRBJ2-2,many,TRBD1,TGTGCCAGCAGTTCCGTTTTCGGGACAGGGGGCTCGACGAACACCGGGGAGCTGTTTTTT,CASSSVFGTGGSTNTGELFF
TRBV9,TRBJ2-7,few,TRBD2,TGTGCCAGCAGCGAGGCTAGCGGGAGGAAGCAGTACTTC,CASSEASGRKQYF
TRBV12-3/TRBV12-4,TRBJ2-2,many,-,TGTGCCAGCAGTTTTCGGGACACCTCGAACACCGGGGAGCTGTTTTTT,CASSFRDTSNTGELFF
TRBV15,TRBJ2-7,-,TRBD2,TGTGCCACCAGCACCAGCGGGAGCTACTACGAGCAGTACTTC,CATSTSGSYYEQYF
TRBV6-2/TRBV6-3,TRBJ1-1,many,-,TGTGCCAGCAGTCCCACTCGGACAGCAGGAGCTTTCTTT,CASSPTRTAGAFF
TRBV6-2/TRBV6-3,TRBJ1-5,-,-,TGTGCCAGCAGTCCGACAGTCAATCAGCCCCAGCATTTT,CASSPTVNQPQHF
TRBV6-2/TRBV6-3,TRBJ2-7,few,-,TGTGCCAGCAGACGGGGACAAACCTACGAGCAGTACTTC,CASRRGQTYEQYF
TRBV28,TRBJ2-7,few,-,TGTGCCATTACCGGACAGAGGAACGAGCAGTACTTC,CAITGQRNEQYF
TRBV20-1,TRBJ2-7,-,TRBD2,TGCAGCTACACTAGCGGGAGTGAGTTCTACGAGCAGTACTTC,CSYTSGSEFYEQYF
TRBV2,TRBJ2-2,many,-,TGTGCCAGCAGTGGCGGGGGCCCGAACACCGGGGAGCTGTTTTTT,CASSGGGPNTGELFF
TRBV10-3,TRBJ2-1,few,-,TGTGCCGTCAGGTCAGGATATGACAACAATGAGCAGTTCTTC,CAVRSGYDNNEQFF
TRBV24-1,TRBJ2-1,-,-,TGTGCCCCGGTTGGGAGCTCCTACAATGAGCAGTTCTTC,CAPVGSSYNEQFF
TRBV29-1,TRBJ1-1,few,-,TGCAGCGTTGAAGATCTTGGGGGGCGGACTGAAGCTTTCTTT,CSVEDLGGRTEAFF
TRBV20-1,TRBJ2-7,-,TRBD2,TGCAGTGCTAGAGATCCGGAAGCGGGGGGGCTATCCTACGAGCAGTACTTC,CSARDPEAGGLSYEQYF
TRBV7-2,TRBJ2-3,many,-,TGTGCCAGCAGCTTGTCGGCGATCACAGATACGCAGTATTTT,CASSLSAITDTQYF
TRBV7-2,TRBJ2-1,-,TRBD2,TGTGCTAGCAGCTTACAGGCTTCGGCTAGCGGGAGGAATGAGCAGTTCTTC,CASSLQASASGRNEQFF
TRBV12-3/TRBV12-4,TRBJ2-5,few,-,TGTGCCAGCAGCTCAGGCCTAGCCCAGACCCAGTACTTC,CASSSGLAQTQYF
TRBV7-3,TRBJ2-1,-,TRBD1,TGTGCCACGGCACCAGGGGGCGAATACAATGAGCAGTTCTTC,CATAPGGEYNEQFF
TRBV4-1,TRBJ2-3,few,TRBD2,TGCGCCAGCAGTCGCGTTGATGCGGGGGAGTCAGATACGCAGTATTTT,CASSRVDAGESDTQYF
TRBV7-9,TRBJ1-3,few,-,TGTGCCAGCGCACCGAGCTCTGGAAACACCATATATTTT,CASAPSSGNTIYF